Here is one T cell receptor (beta chain) with its context. These data belong to a study of shared clonotypes between healthy human individuals. Splitting of CD4+ cells produced CD45RA+ naive and CD45RA-negative memory subsets. The CDR3 extends over 15 amino acids. Per germline, CDR1 SEHNR and CDR2 FQNEAQ (reference sequence). The J segment lost 4 bases and the V segment lost 5 bases, leaving 6 bases of the junction unmatched. Libraries were prepared by immunoSEQ multiplex PCR; TCRdb keeps only in-frame clonotypes and omits some of them. The sample yields millions of clones, over 90% seen once. This TCR derives from a man in his late teens or twenties in good health. Some clones in this sample may be carry-over from other donors' samples. The sample consisted of naive CD4+ T cells from PBMCs. Subset noted: CD45RA+ positively selected. This rearrangement joins TRBV7-9 to TRBJ2-5, with 11 bases aligning to TRBD1. The CDR3 nucleotides are TGTGCCAGCAGCGTACCGGGACAGGGGGTAGAGACCCAGTACTTC. Residues: CASSVPGQGVETQYF.